One sample yielded the 9 T cell receptor beta chains listed below, sequenced in a study of CD8 T cells in Susac syndrome. An input of about 0.45 to 1 ug of RNA was subjected to reverse transcription using random hexamers. TCRdb passed the immunoSEQ multiplex PCR reads through MiXCR, listing each CDR3 protein once. The sample lists approximately 150,000 distinct CDR3 sequences, approximately 93% seen once, with about 0.086% in the top ten. Material: CD4+ T cells from PBMCs. All receptors derive from a human donor with multiple sclerosis.

This chain connects TRBV7-2 to TRBJ1-3; D is perhaps TRBD1 (5 bases). The V and J ends lost 5 bases and 2 bases respectively, with 10 bases between them. Germline CDR1 SGHTA, CDR2 FQGNSA. There are 14 residues in the CDR3. The CDR3 loop is CASSLGGTGNTIYF. The DNA for the CDR3 is TGTGCCAGCAGCCTCGGGGGAACTGGAAACACCATATATTTT.

The rearrangement links TRBV28 to TRBJ2-5, with no clear D. Trimming removed 3 bases at V and 5 bases at J, with 10 bases between. The CDR3 loop spans 13 amino acids. Germline values: CDR1 MDHEN, CDR2 SYDVKM. As DNA, the CDR3 is TGTGCCAGCAGTTTGCCAGCTACGGAGACCCAGTACTTC. This encodes CASSLPATETQYF.

The genes are TRBV2 and TRBJ2-7; D unresolved. Germline CDR1 reads SNHLY; CDR2 reads FYNNEI. Trimming took 6 bases from V and 3 from J, leaving 9 bases between them. The CDR3 has 12 residues. The CDR3 region has the DNA TGTGCCAGCAGCCCTGAGTTCTACGAGCAGTACTTC. It yields the protein CASSPEFYEQYF.

This rearrangement joins TRBV12-5 to TRBJ2-3; 8 bases are a match to TRBD2. Germline lookup yields CDR1 LGHNT and CDR2 FRNRAP. Germline trimming cut 2 bases from V and 0 bases from J; bases unmatched to any gene: 7. This CDR3 comprises 17 residues. The CDR3 sequence is CASGLTTGLVSTDTQYF. The CDR3 DNA reads as TGTGCTAGTGGTTTGACGACGGGACTAGTGAGCACAGATACGCAGTATTTT.

The V gene is TRBV9, the J gene TRBJ2-1; D possibly corresponds to TRBD1 (5 bases). The germline V and J ends were trimmed by 2 bases and 4 bases, with 16 bases remaining between them. Per germline, CDR1 SGDLS and CDR2 YYNGEE. This CDR3 contains 16 residues. The CDR3 bases are TGTGCCAGCAGCGTCCAGGGCGCAGGGTCTTACAATGAGCAGTTCTTC. Translated: CASSVQGAGSYNEQFF. The full variable domain, in which reference TRBV9 and TRBJ2-1 provide the parts outside the CDR3, is DSGVTQTPKHLITATGQRVTLRCSPRSGDLSVYWYQQSLDQGLQFLIQYYNGEERAKGNILERFSAQQFPDLHSELNLSSLELGDSALYFCASSVQGAGSYNEQFFGPGTRLTVL.

The chain couples TRBV7-2 to TRBJ1-5; a possible D gene is TRBD1 (6 bases). The CDR3 runs 14 residues. V dropped 5 bases and J dropped 4 bases, with 12 bases sitting between them. Germline CDR1 is SGHTA and CDR2 is FQGNSA. CDR3 sequence reads: CASSPDRRNQPQHF. CDR3 sequence (DNA): TGTGCCAGCAGCCCCGACAGGAGAAATCAGCCCCAGCATTTT.

V gene TRBV6-2 or TRBV6-3 combines with J gene TRBJ2-7; 9 bases align to TRBD1. Germline-derived CDR1 and CDR2 are MNHEY and SVGEGT. V shed 7 bases, J shed 6 bases, and the junction held 10 bases outside the gene matches. This CDR3 has 14 amino acids. The CDR3 protein is CASTMGQGHGEQYF. CDR3 DNA sequence: TGTGCCAGCACTATGGGACAGGGTCATGGCGAGCAGTACTTC.

The V call is TRBV12-3 or TRBV12-4, the J call TRBJ1-5, with D possibly being TRBD1 (5 bases). There are 16 residues in the CDR3. V gave up 2 bases and J gave up 0 bases, with 11 bases separating them. The CDR3 is CASSLSTDDSNQPQHF. The CDR3 nucleotides read TGTGCCAGCAGTTTATCGACAGACGATAGCAATCAGCCCCAGCATTTT.

The chain recombines TRBV5-1 with TRBJ2-5, with D tentatively TRBD2 (6 bases). The CDR3 runs to 15 residues. The V and J ends lost 0 bases and 3 bases respectively, with 12 bases between them. Germline CDR1 reads SGHRS; CDR2 reads YFSETQ. Here the CDR3 reads CASSLAGVAEETQYF. The CDR3 DNA reads TGCGCCAGCAGCTTGGCCGGGGTAGCGGAAGAGACCCAGTACTTC.